The sequence of this T cell receptor (beta chain) was determined in a study of blood T cell repertoires in COVID-19. Study-level information: The origin of the acute and convalescent COVID-19 samples was the United States, Italy and Spain.

Under the authors' procedure: Nucleated cell counts were estimated from reference gene primer amplification. The repertoire was sequenced with immunoSEQ multiplex PCR; TCRdb's copy has only in-frame clones and lacks some. V and J calls and clone size are given by that table; D and trimming were obtained from the DNA. The repertoire holds hundreds of thousands of clones, with around four fifths as singletons. Sequencing was performed on peripheral blood. The origin of this receptor is a woman aged 55-70 years with active or convalescent COVID-19.

The CDR3 loop is CASGLGRGDLEAFF. The CDR3 coding sequence is TGTGCTAGTGGTTTGGGGCGGGGGGACCTTGAAGCTTTCTTT. The chain links TRBV12-5 to TRBJ1-1; D possibly corresponds to TRBD1 (5 bases). V was shortened by 1 base and J by 7 bases, with 13 bases between the two germline ends. Germline CDR1 LGHNT, CDR2 FRNRAP. CDR3 length: 14 amino acids.